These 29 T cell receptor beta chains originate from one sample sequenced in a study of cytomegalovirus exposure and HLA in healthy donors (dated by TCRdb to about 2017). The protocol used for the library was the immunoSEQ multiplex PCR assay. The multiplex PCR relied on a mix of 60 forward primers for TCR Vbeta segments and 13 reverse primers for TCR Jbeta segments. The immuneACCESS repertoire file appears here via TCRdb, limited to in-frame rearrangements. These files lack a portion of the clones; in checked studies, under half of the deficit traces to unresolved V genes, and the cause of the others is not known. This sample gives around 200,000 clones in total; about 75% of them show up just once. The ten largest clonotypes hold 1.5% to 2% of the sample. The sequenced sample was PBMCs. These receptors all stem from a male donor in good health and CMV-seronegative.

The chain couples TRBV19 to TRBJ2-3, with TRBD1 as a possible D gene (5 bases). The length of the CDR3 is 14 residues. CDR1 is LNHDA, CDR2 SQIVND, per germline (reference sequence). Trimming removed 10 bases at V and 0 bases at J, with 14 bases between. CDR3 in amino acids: CATALGLSTDTQYF. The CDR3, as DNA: TGTGCCACCGCCCTGGGGCTCAGCACAGATACGCAGTATTTT.

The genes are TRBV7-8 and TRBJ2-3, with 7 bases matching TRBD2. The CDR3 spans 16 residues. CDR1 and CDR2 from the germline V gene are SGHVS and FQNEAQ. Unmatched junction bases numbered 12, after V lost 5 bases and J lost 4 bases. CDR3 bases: TGTGCCAGCAGCCAAAAGAGACTAGCTCGCCCAGATACGCAGTATTTT. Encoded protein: CASSQKRLARPDTQYF. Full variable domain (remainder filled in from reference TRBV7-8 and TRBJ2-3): GAGVSQSPRYKVAKRGQDVALRCDPISGHVSLFWYQQALGQGPEFLTYFQNEAQLDKSGLPSDRFFAERPEGSVSTLKIQRTQQEDSAVYLCASSQKRLARPDTQYFGPGTRLTVL.

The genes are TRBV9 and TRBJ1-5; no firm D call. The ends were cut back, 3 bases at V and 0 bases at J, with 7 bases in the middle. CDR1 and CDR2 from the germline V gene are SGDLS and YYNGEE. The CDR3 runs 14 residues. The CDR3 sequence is CASSGVNSNQPQHF. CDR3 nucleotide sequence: TGTGCCAGCAGCGGCGTTAATAGCAATCAGCCCCAGCATTTT.

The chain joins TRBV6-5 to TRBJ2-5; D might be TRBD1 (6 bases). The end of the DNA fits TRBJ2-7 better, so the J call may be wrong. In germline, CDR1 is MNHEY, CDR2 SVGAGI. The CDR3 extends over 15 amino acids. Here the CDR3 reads CASSYSRQVIYEQYF. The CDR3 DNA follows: TGTGCCAGCAGTTACTCCCGACAGGTGATCTACGAGCAGTACTTC.

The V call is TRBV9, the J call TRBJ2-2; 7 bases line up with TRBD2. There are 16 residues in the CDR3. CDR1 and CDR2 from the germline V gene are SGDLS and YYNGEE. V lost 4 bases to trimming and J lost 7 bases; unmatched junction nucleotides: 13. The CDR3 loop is CASSPPTSVGIGELFF. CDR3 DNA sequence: TGTGCCAGCAGCCCCCCCACTAGCGTCGGAATCGGGGAGCTGTTTTTT.

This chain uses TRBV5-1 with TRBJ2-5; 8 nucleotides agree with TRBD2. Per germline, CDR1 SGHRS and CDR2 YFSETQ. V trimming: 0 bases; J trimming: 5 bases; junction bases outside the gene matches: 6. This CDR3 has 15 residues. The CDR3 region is CASSLGASGRETQYF. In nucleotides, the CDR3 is TGCGCCAGCAGCTTGGGGGCTAGCGGGCGGGAGACCCAGTACTTC.

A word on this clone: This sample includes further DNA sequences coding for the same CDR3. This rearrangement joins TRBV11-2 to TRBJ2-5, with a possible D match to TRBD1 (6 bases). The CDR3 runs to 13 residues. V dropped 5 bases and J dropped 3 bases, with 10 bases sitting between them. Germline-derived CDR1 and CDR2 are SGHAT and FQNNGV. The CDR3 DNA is TGTGCCAGCAGCCCCTGGACAGAAGAGACCCAGTACTTC. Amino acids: CASSPWTEETQYF.

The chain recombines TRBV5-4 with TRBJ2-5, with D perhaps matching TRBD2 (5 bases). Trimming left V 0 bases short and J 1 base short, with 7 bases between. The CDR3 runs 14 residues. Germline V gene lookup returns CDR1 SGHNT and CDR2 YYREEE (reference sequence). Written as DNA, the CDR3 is TGTGCCAGCAGCTTGGTGACTACCCAAGAGACCCAGTACTTC. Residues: CASSLVTTQETQYF.

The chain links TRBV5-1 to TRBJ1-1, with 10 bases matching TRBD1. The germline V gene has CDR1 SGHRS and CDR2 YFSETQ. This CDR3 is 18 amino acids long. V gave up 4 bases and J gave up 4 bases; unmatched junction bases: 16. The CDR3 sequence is CASSGTRQGAQAGTEAFF. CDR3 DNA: TGCGCCAGCAGCGGTACCCGACAGGGGGCGCAGGCTGGCACTGAAGCTTTCTTT.

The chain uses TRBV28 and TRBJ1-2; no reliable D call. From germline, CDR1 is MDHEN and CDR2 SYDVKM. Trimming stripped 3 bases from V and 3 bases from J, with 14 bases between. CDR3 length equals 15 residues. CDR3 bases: TGTGCCAGCAGTTTGTTGATAGAGGGTGACTATGGCTACACCTTC. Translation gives CASSLLIEGDYGYTF.

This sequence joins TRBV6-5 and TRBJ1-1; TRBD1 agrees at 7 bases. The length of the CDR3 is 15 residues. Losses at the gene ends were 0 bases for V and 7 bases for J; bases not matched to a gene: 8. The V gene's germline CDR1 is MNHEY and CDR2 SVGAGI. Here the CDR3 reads CASSYSTGALVEAFF. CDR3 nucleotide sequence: TGTGCCAGCAGTTACTCTACAGGGGCCCTGGTTGAAGCTTTCTTT.

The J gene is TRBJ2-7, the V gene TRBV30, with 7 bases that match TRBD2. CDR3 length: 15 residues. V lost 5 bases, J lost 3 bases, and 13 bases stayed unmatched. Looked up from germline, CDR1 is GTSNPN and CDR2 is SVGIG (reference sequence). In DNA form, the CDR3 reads TGTGCCTGGCTTCCACTAGGGGACTACAACTACGAGCAGTACTTC. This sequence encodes CAWLPLGDYNYEQYF. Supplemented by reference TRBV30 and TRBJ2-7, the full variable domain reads SQTIHQWPATLVQPVGSPLSLECTVEGTSNPNLYWYRQAAGRGLQLLFYSVGIGQISSEVPQNLSASRPQDRQFILSSKKLLLSDSGFYLCAWLPLGDYNYEQYFGPGTRLTVT.

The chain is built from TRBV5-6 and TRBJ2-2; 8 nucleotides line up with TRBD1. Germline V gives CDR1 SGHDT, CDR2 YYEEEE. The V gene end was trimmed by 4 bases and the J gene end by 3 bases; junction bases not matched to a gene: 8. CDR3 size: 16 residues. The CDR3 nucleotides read TGTGCCAGCAGCCCAACTTACAGGGGGGACACCGGGGAGCTGTTTTTT. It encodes CASSPTYRGDTGELFF.

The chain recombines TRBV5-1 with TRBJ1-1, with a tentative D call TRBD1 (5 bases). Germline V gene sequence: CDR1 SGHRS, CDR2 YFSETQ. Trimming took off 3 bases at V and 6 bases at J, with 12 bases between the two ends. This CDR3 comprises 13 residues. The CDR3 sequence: CASSSAGYPEAFF. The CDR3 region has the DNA TGCGCCAGCAGCTCGGCAGGGTATCCTGAAGCTTTCTTT. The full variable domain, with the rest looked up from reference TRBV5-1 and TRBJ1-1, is KAGVTQTPRYLIKTRGQQVTLSCSPISGHRSVSWYQQTPGQGLQFLFEYFSETQRNKGNFPGRFSGRQFSNSRSEMNVSTLELGDSALYLCASSSAGYPEAFFGQGTRLTVV.

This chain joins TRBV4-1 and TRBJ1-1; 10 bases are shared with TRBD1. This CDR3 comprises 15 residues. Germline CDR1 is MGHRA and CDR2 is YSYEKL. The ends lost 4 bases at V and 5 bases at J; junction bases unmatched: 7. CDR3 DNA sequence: TGCGCCAGCAGCCTACGAGGACAGGGGGGAACTGAAGCTTTCTTT. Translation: CASSLRGQGGTEAFF.

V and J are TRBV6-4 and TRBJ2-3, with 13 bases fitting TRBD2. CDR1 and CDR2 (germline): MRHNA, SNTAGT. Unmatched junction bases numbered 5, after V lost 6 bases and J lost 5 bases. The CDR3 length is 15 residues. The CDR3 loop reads CASSQLAGGIDTQYF. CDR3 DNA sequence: TGTGCCAGCAGCCAACTAGCGGGGGGGATAGATACGCAGTATTTT.

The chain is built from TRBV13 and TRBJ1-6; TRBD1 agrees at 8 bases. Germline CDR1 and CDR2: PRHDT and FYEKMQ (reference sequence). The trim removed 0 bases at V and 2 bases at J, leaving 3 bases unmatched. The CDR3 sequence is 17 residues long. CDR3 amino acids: CASSLGGQVAYNSPLHF. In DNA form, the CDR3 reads TGTGCCAGCAGCTTAGGGGGACAGGTCGCCTATAATTCACCCCTCCACTTT.

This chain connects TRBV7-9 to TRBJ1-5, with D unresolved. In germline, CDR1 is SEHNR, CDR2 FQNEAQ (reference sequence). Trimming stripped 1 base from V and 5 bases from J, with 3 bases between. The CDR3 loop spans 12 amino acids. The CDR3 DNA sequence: TGTGCCAGCAGCTTAGGCGATCAGCCCCAGCATTTT. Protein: CASSLGDQPQHF.

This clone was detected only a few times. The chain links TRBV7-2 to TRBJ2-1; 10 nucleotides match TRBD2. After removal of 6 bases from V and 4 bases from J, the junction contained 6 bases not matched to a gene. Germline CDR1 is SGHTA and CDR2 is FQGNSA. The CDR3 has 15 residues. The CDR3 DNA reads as TGTGCCAGCAGGAGTAGCGGGAGGAGTTACAATGAGCAGTTCTTC. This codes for CASRSSGRSYNEQFF.

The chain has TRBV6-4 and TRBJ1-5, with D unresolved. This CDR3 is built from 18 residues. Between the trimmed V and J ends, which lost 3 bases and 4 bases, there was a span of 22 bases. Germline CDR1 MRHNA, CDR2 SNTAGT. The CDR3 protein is CASSELKTLAAINQPQHF. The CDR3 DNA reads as TGTGCCAGCAGTGAGTTAAAGACTTTGGCAGCCATAAATCAGCCCCAGCATTTT.

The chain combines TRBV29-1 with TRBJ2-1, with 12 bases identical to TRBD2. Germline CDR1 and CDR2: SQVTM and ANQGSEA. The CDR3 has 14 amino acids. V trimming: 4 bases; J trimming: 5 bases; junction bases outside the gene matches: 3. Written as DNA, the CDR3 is TGCAGCGTTGTTAGGACTAGCGGGAACAATGAGCAGTTCTTC. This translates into CSVVRTSGNNEQFF.

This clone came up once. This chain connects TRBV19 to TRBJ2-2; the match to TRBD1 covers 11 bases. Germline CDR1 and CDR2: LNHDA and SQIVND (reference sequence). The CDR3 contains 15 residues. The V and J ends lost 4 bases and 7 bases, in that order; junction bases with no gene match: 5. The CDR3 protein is CASSRDRGSYGELFF. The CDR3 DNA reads TGTGCCAGTAGTAGGGACAGGGGGTCATACGGGGAGCTGTTTTTT. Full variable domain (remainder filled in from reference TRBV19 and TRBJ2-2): DGGITQSPKYLFRKEGQNVTLSCEQNLNHDAMYWYRQDPGQGLRLIYYSQIVNDFQKGDIAEGYSVSREKKESFPLTVTSAQKNPTAFYLCASSRDRGSYGELFFGEGSRLTVL.

For the CDR3, the DNA is TGTGCCAGCAGTCTTCCCGGGGGACGGACTCCGTACCAAGAGACCCAGTACTTC. It encodes CASSLPGGRTPYQETQYF. The chain links TRBV2 to TRBJ2-5; D is possibly TRBD2 (6 bases). V was clipped by 5 bases and J by 0 bases, with 22 bases between them. In germline, CDR1 is SNHLY, CDR2 FYNNEI. This CDR3 spans 18 amino acids.

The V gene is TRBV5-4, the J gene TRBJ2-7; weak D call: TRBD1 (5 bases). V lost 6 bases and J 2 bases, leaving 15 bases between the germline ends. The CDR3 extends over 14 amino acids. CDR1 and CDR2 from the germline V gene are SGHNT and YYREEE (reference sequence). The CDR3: CASTDQGRTYEQYF. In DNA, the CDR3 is TGTGCCAGCACGGATCAGGGCAGAACCTACGAGCAGTACTTC.

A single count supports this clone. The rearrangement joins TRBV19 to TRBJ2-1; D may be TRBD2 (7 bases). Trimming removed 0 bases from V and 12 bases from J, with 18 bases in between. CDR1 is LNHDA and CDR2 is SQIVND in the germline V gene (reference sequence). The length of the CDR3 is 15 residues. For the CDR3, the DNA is TGTGCCAGTAGTATAGATCCAGCGGGGAGGGGGGGGCAGTTCTTC. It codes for CASSIDPAGRGGQFF. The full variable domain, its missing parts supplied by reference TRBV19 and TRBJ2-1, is DGGITQSPKYLFRKEGQNVTLSCEQNLNHDAMYWYRQDPGQGLRLIYYSQIVNDFQKGDIAEGYSVSREKKESFPLTVTSAQKNPTAFYLCASSIDPAGRGGQFFGPGTRLTVL.

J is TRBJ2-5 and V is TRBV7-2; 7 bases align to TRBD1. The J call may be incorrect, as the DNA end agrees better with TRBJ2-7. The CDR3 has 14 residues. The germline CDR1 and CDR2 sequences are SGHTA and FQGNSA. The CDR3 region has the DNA TGTGCCAGCAGCTTAGGAGGGGGCAGCTACGAGCAGTACTTC. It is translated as CASSLGGGSYEQYF.

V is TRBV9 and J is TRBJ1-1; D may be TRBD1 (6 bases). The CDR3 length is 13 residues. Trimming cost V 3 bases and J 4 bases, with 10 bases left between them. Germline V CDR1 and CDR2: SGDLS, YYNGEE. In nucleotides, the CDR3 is TGTGCCAGCAGCGAGGGGGGGGGCACTGAAGCTTTCTTT. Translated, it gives CASSEGGGTEAFF.

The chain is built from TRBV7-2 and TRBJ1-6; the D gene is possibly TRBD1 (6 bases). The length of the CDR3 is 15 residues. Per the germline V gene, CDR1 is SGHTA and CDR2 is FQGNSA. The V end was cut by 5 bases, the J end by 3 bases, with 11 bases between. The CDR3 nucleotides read TGTGCCAGCAGCACCAGGACAGTCTATAATTCACCCCTCCACTTT. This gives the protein CASSTRTVYNSPLHF.

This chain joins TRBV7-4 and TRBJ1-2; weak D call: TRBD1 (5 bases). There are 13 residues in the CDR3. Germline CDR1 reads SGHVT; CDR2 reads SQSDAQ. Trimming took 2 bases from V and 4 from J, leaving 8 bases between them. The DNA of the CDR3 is TGTGCCAGCAGCTTACGGGGGATCTATGGCTACACCTTC. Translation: CASSLRGIYGYTF. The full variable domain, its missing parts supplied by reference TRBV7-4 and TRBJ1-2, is GAGVSQSPRYKVAKRGRDVALRCDSISGHVTLYWYRQTLGQGSEVLTYSQSDAQRDKSGRPSGRFSAERPERSVSTLKIQRTEQGDSAVYLCASSLRGIYGYTFGSGTRLTVV.